Given below is one T cell receptor beta chain in context. The antigen is undetermined. Trimming shortened V by 3 bases and J by 4 bases, and 4 bases separated the two germline ends. CDR3 size: 11 residues. Per germline, CDR1 MDHEN and CDR2 SYDVKM. In chemo-refractory metastatic non-small-cell lung cancer, patients got ipilimumab CTLA-4 blockade together with focal radiation. The data were obtained in a study of radiotherapy plus CTLA-4 blockade in lung cancer. The study's findings and limits: The study found tumor-derived TCR clones expanded in blood after radiotherapy plus ipilimumab. Early clonal dynamics of blood T cells, together with interferon-beta, were reported as the best response predictor.

The repertoire was sequenced with immunoSEQ multiplex PCR; TCRdb's copy has only in-frame clones and lacks some. Seen here are 65,000 to 85,000 clones, approximately 76% observed once, and the top ten hold 15% to 20%. The rearrangement links TRBV28 to TRBJ2-7; D is unclear. This clonotype was sampled from a human donor with non-small cell lung cancer whose response to radiotherapy plus ipilimumab could not be evaluated. Some clones in this sample may be carry-over from other donors' samples. The sequencing used peripheral blood, collected from a patient treated with radiotherapy plus ipilimumab. DNA for the CDR3: TGTGCCAGCAGTTTGTTATACGAGCAGTACTTC. Residues: CASSLLYEQYF.